Listed here is a single T cell receptor (beta chain). The antigen it binds to is not known. Base-call qualities are not available, and no considerably larger clone is one nucleotide away. The source of the sample is a study of blood T cell repertoires in COVID-19 (dated by TCRdb to the early 2020s). Background on the whole study: Collaborator samples came from the United States, Italy and Spain and covered acute and convalescent phases of COVID-19. Samples came from the ongoing ImmuneRACE study (first 160 participants) plus 1,254 subjects from 6 global collaborators. The dataset comprised deeply sampled blood TCRbeta repertoires from subjects exposed to, actively infected with, or recovered from COVID-19. Where available, HLA class I and class II types were taken from metadata supplied by the sample provider and were not determined by assay-based typing. The sample metadata nearly always contained a de-identified subject ID, COVID-19 status, age in years and sex. The repertoires were released in a freely available public database intended as a resource for research on the immune response to SARS-CoV-2. The prospective study material was composed of cDNA or gDNA derived from T cells, B-cell-depleted T cells, or PBMCs. The paper's findings and limits, for the study overall: How much clinical and demographic metadata was included differed by source and by participant, and the metadata was provided uncurated.

One collaborating source in Seattle enrolled patients during active infection and followed them longitudinally through the course of disease. Each collaborating institution followed its own protocols to collect whole blood in K2EDTA tubes. For TCRbeta analysis, collaborators shipped samples as frozen whole blood, isolated PBMCs, or DNA extracted from either of those sample types. The immunoSEQ Assay, a bias-controlled multiplex PCR, was used to amplify TCRbeta CDR3 regions from genomic DNA. The study's processing was this. The number of nucleated cells in each sample was estimated by amplification of reference gene primers within the assay. To quantify the absolute abundance of each unique TCRbeta CDR3 rearrangement, sequence reads were collapsed and filtered. Productive Simpson clonality was computed per sample as the square root of Simpson's diversity index over productive rearrangements. The table comes from immuneACCESS by way of TCRdb, which keeps in-frame sequences with V and J called. Part of the clones is missing from these tables; in studies checked, under half for an unresolved V gene and the rest for unknown reasons. D and trimming were read from the DNA, whereas the V and J calls and clone size are those reported in that table. The sample table shows some 240,000 clones, and approximately 88% are seen once. 10% of the sample belongs to the ten largest clones.

Trimming removed 6 bases from V and 8 bases from J; the gene matches leave 14 bases unexplained. From the cysteine up to the phenylalanine, the CDR3 has a length of 16 residues. Only CDR3 DNA remains: 48 bases, in frame from the first base. Via the germline V gene (reference sequence), CDR1 is LNHDA and CDR2 SQIVND. The sequencing sample was made of peripheral blood. The V and J genes are TRBV19 and TRBJ1-2, and 11 junction bases match TRBD1. The TCR was taken from a woman aged 70 to 79 with COVID-19, enrolled during active disease. The nucleotide sequence reads TGTGCCAGTAGCTTGGTCGGGGACAGGGGGTCTTGGGGCTACACCTTC. It specifies CASSLVGDRGSWGYTF.